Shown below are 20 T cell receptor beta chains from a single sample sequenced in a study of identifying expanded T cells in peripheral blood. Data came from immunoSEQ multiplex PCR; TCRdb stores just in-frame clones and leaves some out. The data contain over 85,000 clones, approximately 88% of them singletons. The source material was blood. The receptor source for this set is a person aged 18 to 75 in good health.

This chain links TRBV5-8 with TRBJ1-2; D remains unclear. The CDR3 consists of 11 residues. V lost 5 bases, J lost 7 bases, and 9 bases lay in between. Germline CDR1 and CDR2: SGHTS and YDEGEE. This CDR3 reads CASRRDRGYTF. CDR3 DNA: TGTGCCAGCAGACGCGATCGTGGCTACACCTTC.

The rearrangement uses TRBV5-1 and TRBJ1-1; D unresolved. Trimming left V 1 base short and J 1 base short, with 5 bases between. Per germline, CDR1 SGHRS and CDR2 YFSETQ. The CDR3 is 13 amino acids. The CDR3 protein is CASSLLQNTEAFF. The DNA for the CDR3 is TGCGCCAGCAGCTTGTTACAGAACACTGAAGCTTTCTTT.

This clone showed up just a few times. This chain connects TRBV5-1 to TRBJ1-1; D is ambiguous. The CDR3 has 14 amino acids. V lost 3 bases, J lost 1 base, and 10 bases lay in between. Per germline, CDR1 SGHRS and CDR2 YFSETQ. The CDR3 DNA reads TGCGCCAGCAGCTGGAATCCGGGGAACACTGAAGCTTTCTTT. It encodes CASSWNPGNTEAFF.

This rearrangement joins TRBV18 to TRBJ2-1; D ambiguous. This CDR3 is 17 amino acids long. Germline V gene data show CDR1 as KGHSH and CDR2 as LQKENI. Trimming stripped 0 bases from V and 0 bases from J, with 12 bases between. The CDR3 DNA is TGTGCCAGCTCACCACCCCTCCGGACCGGCTCCTACAATGAGCAGTTCTTC. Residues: CASSPPLRTGSYNEQFF.

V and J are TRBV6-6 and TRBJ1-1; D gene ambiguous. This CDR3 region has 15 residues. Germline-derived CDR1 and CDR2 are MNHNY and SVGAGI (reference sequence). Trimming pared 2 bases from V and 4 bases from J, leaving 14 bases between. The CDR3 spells CASSYGRSRGTEAFF. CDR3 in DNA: TGTGCCAGCAGTTACGGGCGAAGCCGGGGCACTGAAGCTTTCTTT.

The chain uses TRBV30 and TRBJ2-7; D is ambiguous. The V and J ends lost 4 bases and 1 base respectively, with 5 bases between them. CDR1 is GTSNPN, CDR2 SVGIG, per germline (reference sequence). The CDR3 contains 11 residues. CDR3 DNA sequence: TGTGCCTGGACAGTTTCCTACGAGCAGTACTTC. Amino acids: CAWTVSYEQYF.

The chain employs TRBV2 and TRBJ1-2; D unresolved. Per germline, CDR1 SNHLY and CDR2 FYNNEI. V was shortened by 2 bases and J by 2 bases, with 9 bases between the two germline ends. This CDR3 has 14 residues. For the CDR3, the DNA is TGTGCCAGCAGTGAAAAGTGGCAGAACTATGGCTACACCTTC. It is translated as CASSEKWQNYGYTF.

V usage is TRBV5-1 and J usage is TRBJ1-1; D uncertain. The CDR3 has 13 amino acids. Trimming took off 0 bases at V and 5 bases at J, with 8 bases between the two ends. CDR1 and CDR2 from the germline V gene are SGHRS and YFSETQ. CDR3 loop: CASSLASGTEAFF. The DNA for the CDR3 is TGCGCCAGCAGCTTGGCTTCGGGGACTGAAGCTTTCTTT.

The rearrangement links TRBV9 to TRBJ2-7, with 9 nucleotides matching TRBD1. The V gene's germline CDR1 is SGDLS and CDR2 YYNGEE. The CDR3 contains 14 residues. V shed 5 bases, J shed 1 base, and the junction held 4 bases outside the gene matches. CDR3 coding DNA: TGTGCCAGCAGGTCTGACAGGGGGTCCTACGAGCAGTACTTC. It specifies CASRSDRGSYEQYF. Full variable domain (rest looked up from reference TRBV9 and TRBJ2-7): DSGVTQTPKHLITATGQRVTLRCSPRSGDLSVYWYQQSLDQGLQFLIQYYNGEERAKGNILERFSAQQFPDLHSELNLSSLELGDSALYFCASRSDRGSYEQYFGPGTRLTVT.

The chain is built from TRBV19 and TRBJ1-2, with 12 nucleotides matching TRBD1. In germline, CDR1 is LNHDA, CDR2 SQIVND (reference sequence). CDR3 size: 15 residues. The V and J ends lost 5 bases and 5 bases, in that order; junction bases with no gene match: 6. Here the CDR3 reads CASSSGQGALYGYTF. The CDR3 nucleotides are TGTGCCAGTAGTTCGGGACAGGGGGCACTGTATGGCTACACCTTC.

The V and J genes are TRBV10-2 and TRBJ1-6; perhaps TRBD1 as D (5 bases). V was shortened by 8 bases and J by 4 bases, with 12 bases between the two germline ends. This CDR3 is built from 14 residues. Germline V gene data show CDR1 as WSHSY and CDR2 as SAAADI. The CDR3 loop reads CASGPGGYNSPLHF. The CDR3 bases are TGCGCCAGCGGCCCGGGGGGGTATAATTCACCCCTCCACTTT.

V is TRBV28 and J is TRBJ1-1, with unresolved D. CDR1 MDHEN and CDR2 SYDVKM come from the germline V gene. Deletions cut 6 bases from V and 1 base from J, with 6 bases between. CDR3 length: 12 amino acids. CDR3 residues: CASRLTNTEAFF. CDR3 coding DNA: TGTGCCAGCAGACTTACGAACACTGAAGCTTTCTTT.

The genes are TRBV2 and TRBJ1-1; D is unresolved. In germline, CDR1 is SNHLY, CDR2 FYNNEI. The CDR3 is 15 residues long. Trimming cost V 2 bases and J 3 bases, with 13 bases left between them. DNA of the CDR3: TGTGCCAGCAGTGAATCCCAGGCGGGCCACACTGAAGCTTTCTTT. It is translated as CASSESQAGHTEAFF.

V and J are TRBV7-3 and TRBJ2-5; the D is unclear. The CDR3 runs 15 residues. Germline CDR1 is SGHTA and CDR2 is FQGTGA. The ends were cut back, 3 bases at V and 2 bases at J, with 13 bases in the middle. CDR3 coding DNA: TGTGCCAGCAGCTTCGACGGCAATGGACAAGAGACCCAGTACTTC. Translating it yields CASSFDGNGQETQYF.

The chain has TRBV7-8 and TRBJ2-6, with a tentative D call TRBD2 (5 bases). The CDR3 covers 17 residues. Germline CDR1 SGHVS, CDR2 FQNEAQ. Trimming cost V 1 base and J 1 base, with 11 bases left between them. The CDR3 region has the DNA TGTGCCAGCAGCTTAGTCGGTCGGGGATCTGGGGCCAACGTCCTGACTTTC. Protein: CASSLVGRGSGANVLTF.

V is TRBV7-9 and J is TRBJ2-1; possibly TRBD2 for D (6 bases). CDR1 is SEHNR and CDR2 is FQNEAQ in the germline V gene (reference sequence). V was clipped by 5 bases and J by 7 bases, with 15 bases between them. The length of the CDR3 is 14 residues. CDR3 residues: CASSLGTVSNEQFF. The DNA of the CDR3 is TGTGCCAGCAGCCTGGGGACTGTTTCTAATGAGCAGTTCTTC.

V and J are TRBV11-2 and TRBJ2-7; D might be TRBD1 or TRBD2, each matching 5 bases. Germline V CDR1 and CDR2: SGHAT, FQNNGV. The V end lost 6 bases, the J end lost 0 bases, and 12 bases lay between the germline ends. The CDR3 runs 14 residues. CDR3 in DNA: TGTGCCAGCAGTCCAGGGACGGTCTCCTACGAGCAGTACTTC. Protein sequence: CASSPGTVSYEQYF.

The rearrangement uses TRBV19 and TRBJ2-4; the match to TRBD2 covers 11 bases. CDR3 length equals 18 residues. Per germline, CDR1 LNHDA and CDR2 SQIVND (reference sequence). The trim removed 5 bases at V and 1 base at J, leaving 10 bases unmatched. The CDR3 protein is CASSPRTSGSRAKNIQYF. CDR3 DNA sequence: TGTGCCAGTAGTCCCCGTACTAGCGGGAGTAGGGCCAAAAACATTCAGTACTTC.

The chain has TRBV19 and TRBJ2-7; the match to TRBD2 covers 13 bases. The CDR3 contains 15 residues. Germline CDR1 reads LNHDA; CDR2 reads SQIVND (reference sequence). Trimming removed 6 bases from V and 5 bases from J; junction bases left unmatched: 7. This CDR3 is CASRRTSGSRHEQYF. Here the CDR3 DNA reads TGTGCCAGTAGAAGGACTAGCGGGAGTAGACACGAGCAGTACTTC.

CDR3 coding DNA: TGTGCCAGTAACCGGGGACGGGGAGTTTCACCCCTCCACTTT. Residues: CASNRGRGVSPLHF. The gene calls are TRBV19 and TRBJ1-6; weak D call: TRBD1 (5 bases). The CDR3 contains 14 residues. Trimming stripped 7 bases from V and 9 bases from J, with 16 bases between. Germline V gene data show CDR1 as LNHDA and CDR2 as SQIVND (reference sequence).